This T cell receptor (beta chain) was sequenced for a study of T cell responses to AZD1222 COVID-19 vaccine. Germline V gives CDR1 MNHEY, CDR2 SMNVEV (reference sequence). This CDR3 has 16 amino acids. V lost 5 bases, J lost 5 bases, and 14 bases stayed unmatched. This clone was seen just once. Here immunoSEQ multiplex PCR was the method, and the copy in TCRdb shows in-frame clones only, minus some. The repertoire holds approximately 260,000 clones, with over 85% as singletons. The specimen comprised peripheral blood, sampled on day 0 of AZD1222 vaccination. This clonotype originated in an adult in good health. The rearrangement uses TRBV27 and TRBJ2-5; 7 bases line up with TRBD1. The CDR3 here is CASSPTEDRWRETQYF. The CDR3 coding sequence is TGTGCCAGCAGTCCGACCGAGGACAGGTGGAGGGAGACCCAGTACTTC.